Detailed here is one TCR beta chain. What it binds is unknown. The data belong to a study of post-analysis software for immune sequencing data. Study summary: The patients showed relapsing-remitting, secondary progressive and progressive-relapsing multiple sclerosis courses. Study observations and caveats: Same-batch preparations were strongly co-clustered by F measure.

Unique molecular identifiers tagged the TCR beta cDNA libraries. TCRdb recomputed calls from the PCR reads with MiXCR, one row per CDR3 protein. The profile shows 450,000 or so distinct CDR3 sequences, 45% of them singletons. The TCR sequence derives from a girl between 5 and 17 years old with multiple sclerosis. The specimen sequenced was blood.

The chain's CDR3 is CASSPLAGMSYNEQFF. The CDR3 region has the DNA TGCGCCAGCAGCCCACTAGCGGGAATGTCCTACAATGAGCAGTTCTTC. The rearrangement uses TRBV4-3 and TRBJ2-1; 10 nucleotides match TRBD2. CDR3 length: 16 residues. J was trimmed by 1 base and V by 4 bases; bases with no gene match: 4. Per germline, CDR1 LGHNA and CDR2 YSLEER.